These 17 T cell receptor beta chains were all obtained from the same sample, sequenced in a study of Tregs in tolerant kidney transplant recipients. Repertoires were generated with immunoSEQ multiplex PCR, while TCRdb's copy carries only in-frame clones and drops some. There are 90,000 to 120,000 clones in the sample; almost 90% occur only once, and 0.34% lies in the top ten. Sequences were derived from CD4+ T cells from blood, sampled before the transplant. These receptors originate from a human donor who received a combined kidney and bone marrow transplant.

The chain combines TRBV7-9 with TRBJ1-2; 7 nucleotides align to TRBD1. With 5 bases clipped from V and 6 bases from J, the junction kept 12 bases outside the gene matches. Germline values: CDR1 SEHNR, CDR2 FQNEAQ (reference sequence). This CDR3 spans 15 amino acids. CDR3 coding DNA: TGTGCCAGCAGCATACAGGGGTCCGTCGTGGATGGCTACACCTTC. Its protein product is CASSIQGSVVDGYTF.

This clone was detected a few times. The chain couples TRBV12-5 to TRBJ2-1, with a weak D call TRBD1 (6 bases). Germline assignment: CDR1 LGHNT and CDR2 FRNRAP. The length of the CDR3 is 13 residues. V was trimmed by 7 bases and J by 8 bases, leaving 15 bases between them. CDR3 in DNA: TGTGCTAGTGACCTGGACAGCTCGGATGAGCAGTTCTTC. Translation: CASDLDSSDEQFF.

The chain combines TRBV7-9 with TRBJ2-2; TRBD1 matches at 10 bases. There are 16 residues in the CDR3. The J segment lost 4 bases and the V segment lost 5 bases, leaving 7 bases of the junction unmatched. Germline CDR1 SEHNR, CDR2 FQNEAQ (reference sequence). The CDR3 region is CASSHQRTGGTGELFF. CDR3 nucleotides: TGTGCCAGCAGCCATCAACGGACAGGGGGCACCGGGGAGCTGTTTTTT.

This chain uses TRBV11-2 with TRBJ1-1; D perhaps matches TRBD1 (6 bases). The CDR3 length is 15 residues. Germline V gene lookup returns CDR1 SGHAT and CDR2 FQNNGV. Trimming took off 1 base at V and 8 bases at J, with 17 bases between the two ends. The CDR3 loop is CASSLAFTGKREAFF. The CDR3 nucleotides read TGTGCCAGCAGCTTAGCGTTTACAGGGAAAAGAGAAGCTTTCTTT.

This chain links TRBV7-2 with TRBJ2-7, with D perhaps TRBD2 (6 bases). Germline-derived CDR1 and CDR2 are SGHTA and FQGNSA. The CDR3 has 15 residues. V was trimmed by 0 bases and J by 1 base, leaving 10 bases between them. The CDR3 here is CASSLALGTSYEQYF. The CDR3 region has the DNA TGTGCCAGCAGCTTAGCGCTGGGGACTTCCTACGAGCAGTACTTC.

The chain recombines TRBV5-1 with TRBJ2-7; 11 positions match TRBD2. This CDR3 contains 17 residues. The trim removed 5 bases at V and 6 bases at J, leaving 16 bases unmatched. Germline CDR1 and CDR2: SGHRS and YFSETQ. The CDR3 DNA follows: TGCGCCAGCAGACCTCAACGGACTAGCGGGTCCCCGGGCGAGCAGTACTTC. It encodes CASRPQRTSGSPGEQYF. Combining the CDR3 with reference TRBV5-1 and TRBJ2-7 gives the whole variable domain KAGVTQTPRYLIKTRGQQVTLSCSPISGHRSVSWYQQTPGQGLQFLFEYFSETQRNKGNFPGRFSGRQFSNSRSEMNVSTLELGDSALYLCASRPQRTSGSPGEQYFGPGTRLTVT.

The genes are TRBV28 and TRBJ2-3, with a weak D call TRBD2 (7 bases). This CDR3 comprises 16 residues. The V end was cut by 4 bases, the J end by 1 base, with 15 bases between. Germline values: CDR1 MDHEN, CDR2 SYDVKM. The DNA of the CDR3 is TGTGCCAGCAGTTCCCGGGGGGCCCGCCGCACAGATACGCAGTATTTT. Translating gives CASSSRGARRTDTQYF.

The rearrangement links TRBV19 to TRBJ1-3, with TRBD1 matching over 7 bases. The J segment lost 0 bases and the V segment lost 4 bases, leaving 3 bases of the junction unmatched. The CDR3 is made up of 15 amino acids. Germline-derived CDR1 and CDR2 are LNHDA and SQIVND (reference sequence). The DNA of the CDR3 is TGTGCCAGTAGTAACAGGGGTTTCTCTGGAAACACCATATATTTT. Translated, it gives CASSNRGFSGNTIYF.

A single count supports this clone. The V gene is TRBV11-3, the J gene TRBJ1-1; D is undetermined. Germline-derived CDR1 and CDR2 are SGHNT and YENEEA. Trimming shortened V by 4 bases and J by 1 base, and 7 bases separated the two germline ends. CDR3 length: 13 amino acids. In nucleotides, the CDR3 is TGTGCCAGCAGCTCCGGGAAGAACACTGAAGCTTTCTTT. Its translation is CASSSGKNTEAFF.

The genes are TRBV28 and TRBJ2-2; TRBD1 matches at 9 bases. This CDR3 comprises 16 residues. CDR1 is MDHEN and CDR2 is SYDVKM in the germline V gene. After removal of 6 bases from V and 5 bases from J, the junction contained 10 bases not matched to a gene. The CDR3 nucleotides read TGTGCCAGCAGGGAACGAGGACAGGGGATAACCGGGGAGCTGTTTTTT. Translation gives CASRERGQGITGELFF. Supplemented by reference TRBV28 and TRBJ2-2, the full variable domain reads DVKVTQSSRYLVKRTGEKVFLECVQDMDHENMFWYRQDPGLGLRLIYFSYDVKMKEKGDIPEGYSVSREKKERFSLILESASTNQTSMYLCASRERGQGITGELFFGEGSRLTVL.

This chain joins TRBV4-1 and TRBJ2-7, with TRBD1 matching over 8 bases. The CDR3 is 13 amino acids. Germline CDR1 is MGHRA and CDR2 is YSYEKL. The V gene end was trimmed by 4 bases and the J gene end by 6 bases; junction bases not matched to a gene: 5. In DNA, the CDR3 is TGCGCCAGCAGCCCCGGACAGGGTAGCGAGCAGTACTTC. Translating it yields CASSPGQGSEQYF.

V gene TRBV6-5 combines with J gene TRBJ2-7; 7 nucleotides match TRBD2. V lost 0 bases to trimming and J lost 0 bases; unmatched junction nucleotides: 5. The CDR3 contains 16 residues. Germline lookup yields CDR1 MNHEY and CDR2 SVGAGI. CDR3 amino acids: CASSYSRGGSSYEQYF. DNA for the CDR3: TGTGCCAGCAGTTACTCTCGCGGGGGTAGCTCCTACGAGCAGTACTTC.

The rearrangement joins TRBV5-1 to TRBJ2-3, with a weak D call TRBD2 (5 bases). The CDR3 extends over 17 amino acids. Germline V CDR1 and CDR2: SGHRS, YFSETQ. Trimming took off 0 bases at V and 0 bases at J, with 14 bases between the two ends. The CDR3 DNA reads as TGCGCCAGCAGCTTGGGAATGGGAGCATCTAGCACAGATACGCAGTATTTT. Protein sequence: CASSLGMGASSTDTQYF.

In this sample, this clone turned up once. This rearrangement joins TRBV6-4 to TRBJ1-2, with 10 nucleotides matching TRBD1. This CDR3 has 16 residues. CDR1 and CDR2 (germline): MRHNA, SNTAGT. The V segment lost 5 bases and the J segment 2 bases; nucleotides outside the gene matches: 8. This CDR3 is CASSSGTGAFNYGYTF. As DNA, the CDR3 is TGTGCCAGCAGTTCCGGGACAGGGGCCTTCAACTATGGCTACACCTTC.

The chain uses TRBV4-1 and TRBJ1-5, with D unclear. Germline loops: CDR1 MGHRA, CDR2 YSYEKL. The CDR3 runs 15 residues. Trimming left V 3 bases short and J 2 bases short, with 11 bases between. The DNA of the CDR3 is TGCGCCAGCAGCCACCATGGACTTGGCAATCAGCCCCAGCATTTT. It specifies CASSHHGLGNQPQHF.

This chain joins TRBV14 and TRBJ2-5; D gene unclear. V was shortened by 2 bases and J by 5 bases, with 30 bases between the two germline ends. CDR3 length equals 20 residues. In germline, CDR1 is SGHDN, CDR2 FVKESK. The CDR3 loop reads CASSQLRSVSYGGRRETQYF. The CDR3 nucleotides read TGTGCCAGCAGCCAATTGAGATCGGTTTCCTATGGCGGCCGCCGTGAGACCCAGTACTTC.

This chain connects TRBV28 to TRBJ2-5; 7 positions agree with TRBD2. Germline V gene lookup returns CDR1 MDHEN and CDR2 SYDVKM. V was clipped by 3 bases and J by 5 bases; unmatched bases: 9. The CDR3 has 15 amino acids. The CDR3 coding sequence is TGTGCCAGCAGTTTCCCGGGAGGCACGGGGGAGACCCAGTACTTC. It encodes CASSFPGGTGETQYF.